Sequencing of this T cell receptor (beta chain) was carried out in a study of response to subunit inactivated influenza vaccine. General observations from the study: Each seasonal influenza vaccination recruits few new T cells, the authors suggested.

This clonotype came up a few times. Its antigen is unknown. The CDR3 totals 17 residues. Germline lookup yields CDR1 LGHNA and CDR2 YSLEER. V lost 0 bases and J lost 2, with 14 bases in between. TCRdb reprocessed the RT-PCR reads with MiXCR, giving one entry per CDR3 protein. The data show 710,000 or so distinct CDR3 sequences, around 16% seen once. The clonotype originates from a man between 50 and 59 years old who received an inactivated influenza vaccine. The sample in question was PBMCs from blood, obtained about 11 days after vaccination. The genes are TRBV4-3 and TRBJ2-1; no definite D call. CDR3 DNA sequence: TGCGCCAGCAGCCAAGATGACCTCCAGGACGCCTACAATGAGCAGTTCTTC. Its translation is CASSQDDLQDAYNEQFF.